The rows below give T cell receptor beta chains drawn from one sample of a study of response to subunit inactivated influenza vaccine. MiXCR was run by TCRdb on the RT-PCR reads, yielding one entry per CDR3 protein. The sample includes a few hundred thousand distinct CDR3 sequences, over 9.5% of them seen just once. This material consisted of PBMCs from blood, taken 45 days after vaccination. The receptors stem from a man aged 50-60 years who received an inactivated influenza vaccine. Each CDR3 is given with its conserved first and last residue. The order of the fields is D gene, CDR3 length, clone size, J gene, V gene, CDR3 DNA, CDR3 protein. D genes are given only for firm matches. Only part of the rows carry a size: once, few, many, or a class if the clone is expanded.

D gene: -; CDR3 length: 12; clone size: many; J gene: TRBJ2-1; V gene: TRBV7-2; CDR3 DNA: TGTGCCAGCAGCTTAGGGTCGCGGGAGCAGTTCTTC; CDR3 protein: CASSLGSREQFF
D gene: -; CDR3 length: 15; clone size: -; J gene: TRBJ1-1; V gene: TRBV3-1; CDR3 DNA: TGTGCCAGCAGCCAAGAGAAGGATTTTCCCCCCGAAGCTTTCTTT; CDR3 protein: CASSQEKDFPPEAFF
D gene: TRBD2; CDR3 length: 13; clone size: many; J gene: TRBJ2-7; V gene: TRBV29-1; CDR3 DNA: TGCAGCGTACTAGCGCCCCGATCGTACGAGCAGTACTTC; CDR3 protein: CSVLAPRSYEQYF
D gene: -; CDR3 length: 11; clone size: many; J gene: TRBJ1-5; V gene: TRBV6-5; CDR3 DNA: TGTGCCAGCAGGGCTGGTCAGCCCCAGCATTTT; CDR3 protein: CASRAGQPQHF
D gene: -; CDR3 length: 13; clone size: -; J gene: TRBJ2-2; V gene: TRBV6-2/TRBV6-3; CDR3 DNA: TGTGCCAGCAGTCTCGGGATTCCCGGGGAGCTGTTTTTT; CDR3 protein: CASSLGIPGELFF
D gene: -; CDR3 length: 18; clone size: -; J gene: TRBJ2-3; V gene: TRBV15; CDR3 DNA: TGTGCCACCAGCAGAGAAAGGGATAGCGGTTACAGCACAGATACGCAGTATTTT; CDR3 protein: CATSRERDSGYSTDTQYF
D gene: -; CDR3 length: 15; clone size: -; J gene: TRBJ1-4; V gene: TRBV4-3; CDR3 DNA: TGCGCCAGCAGCCAAGAGGCAGGGACGAGGAAAAAACTGTTTTTT; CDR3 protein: CASSQEAGTRKKLFF
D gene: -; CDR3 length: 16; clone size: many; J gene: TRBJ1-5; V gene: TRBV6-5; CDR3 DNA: TGTGCCAGCAGTTACTCAACGGGAGTCCTTAATCAGCCCCAGCATTTT; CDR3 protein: CASSYSTGVLNQPQHF
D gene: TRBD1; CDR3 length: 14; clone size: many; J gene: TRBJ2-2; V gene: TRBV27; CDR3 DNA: TGTGCCAGCAGTTTATCGAGACAGGGTTGGGAGCTGTTTTTT; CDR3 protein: CASSLSRQGWELFF
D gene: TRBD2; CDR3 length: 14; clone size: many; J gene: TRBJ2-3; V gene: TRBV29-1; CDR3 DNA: TGCAGCTTTCGGACTAGCGGGAGCCCAGATACGCAGTATTTT; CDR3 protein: CSFRTSGSPDTQYF
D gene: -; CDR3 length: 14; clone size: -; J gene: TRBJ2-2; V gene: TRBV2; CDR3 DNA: TGTGCCAGCAACAGGGTTTCGTGGACCGGGGAGCTGTTTTTT; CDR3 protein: CASNRVSWTGELFF
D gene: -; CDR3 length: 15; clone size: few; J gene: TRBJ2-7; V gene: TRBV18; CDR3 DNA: TGTGCCAGCTCACCACCAATTGGACAGAAATACGAGCAGTACTTC; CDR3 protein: CASSPPIGQKYEQYF
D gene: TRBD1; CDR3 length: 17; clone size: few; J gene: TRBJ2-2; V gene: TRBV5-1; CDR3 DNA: TGCGCCAGCAGCTTCGATCCCCGGACAGGGAACACCGGGGAGCTGTTTTTT; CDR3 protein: CASSFDPRTGNTGELFF
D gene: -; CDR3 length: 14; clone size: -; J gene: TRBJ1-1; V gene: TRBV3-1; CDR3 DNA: TGTGCCAGCAGCCAAATGGGACGGAACACTGAAGCTTTCTTT; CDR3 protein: CASSQMGRNTEAFF
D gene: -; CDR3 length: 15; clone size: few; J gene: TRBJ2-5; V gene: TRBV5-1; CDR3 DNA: TGCGCCAGCAGCTTGGCCTCCAACGTCCAGGAGACCCAGTACTTC; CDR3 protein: CASSLASNVQETQYF
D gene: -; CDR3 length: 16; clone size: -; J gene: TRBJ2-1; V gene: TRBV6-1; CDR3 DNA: TGTGCCAGCAGTGAACGTGGACCAGGGGCCTACAATGAGCAGTTCTTC; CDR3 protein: CASSERGPGAYNEQFF
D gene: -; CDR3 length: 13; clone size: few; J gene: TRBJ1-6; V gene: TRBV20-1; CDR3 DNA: TGCAGTGCGGGGGAGGCGAATAATTCACCCCTCCACTTT; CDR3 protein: CSAGEANNSPLHF
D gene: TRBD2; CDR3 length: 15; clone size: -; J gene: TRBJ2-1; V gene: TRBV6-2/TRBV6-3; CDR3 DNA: TGTGCCAGCAGTTATCACCTTATAGCGGGTAATGAGCAGTTCTTC; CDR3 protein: CASSYHLIAGNEQFF
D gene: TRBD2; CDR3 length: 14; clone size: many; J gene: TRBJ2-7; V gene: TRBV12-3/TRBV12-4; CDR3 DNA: TGTGCCAGCAGTTTCGGGACTAGTTTCTACGAGCAGTACTTC; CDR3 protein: CASSFGTSFYEQYF
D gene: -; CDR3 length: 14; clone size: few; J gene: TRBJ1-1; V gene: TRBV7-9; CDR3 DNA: TGTGCCAGCAGCTATGGGGCAGGGAACACTGAAGCTTTCTTT; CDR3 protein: CASSYGAGNTEAFF
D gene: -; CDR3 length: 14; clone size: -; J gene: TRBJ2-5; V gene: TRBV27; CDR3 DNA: TGTGCCAGCAGAGACATACAGGCTTGGGAGACCCAGTACTTC; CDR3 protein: CASRDIQAWETQYF
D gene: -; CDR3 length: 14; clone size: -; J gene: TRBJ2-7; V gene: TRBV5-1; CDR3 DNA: TGCGCCAGCAGCTTGTACGAGCGGTCCTACGAGCAGTACTTC; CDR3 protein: CASSLYERSYEQYF
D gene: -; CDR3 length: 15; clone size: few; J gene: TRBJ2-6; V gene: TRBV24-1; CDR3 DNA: TGTGCCACCAGTGATTCTCGCTCTGGGGCCAACGTCCTGACTTTC; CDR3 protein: CATSDSRSGANVLTF
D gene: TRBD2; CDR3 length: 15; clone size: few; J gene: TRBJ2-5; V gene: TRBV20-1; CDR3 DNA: TGCAGTGCTAGAAAACTAGCGGGAGGGCAAGAGACCCAGTACTTC; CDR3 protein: CSARKLAGGQETQYF
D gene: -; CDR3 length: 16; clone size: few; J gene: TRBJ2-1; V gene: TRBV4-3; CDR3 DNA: TGCGCCAGCAGCCAAGATCTGGGCATCGTCTACAATGAGCAGTTCTTC; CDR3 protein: CASSQDLGIVYNEQFF
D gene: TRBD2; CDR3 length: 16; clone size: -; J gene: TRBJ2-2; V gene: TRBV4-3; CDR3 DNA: TGCGCCAGCAGCCGCGGGACTAGCGCTAGGGCCGGGGAGCTGTTTTTT; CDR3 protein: CASSRGTSARAGELFF
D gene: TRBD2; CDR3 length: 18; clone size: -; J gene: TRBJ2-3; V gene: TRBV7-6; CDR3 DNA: TGTGCCAGCAGCTTATTAGCTAGCGGGGGCCCTAGCACAGATACGCAGTATTTT; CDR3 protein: CASSLLASGGPSTDTQYF
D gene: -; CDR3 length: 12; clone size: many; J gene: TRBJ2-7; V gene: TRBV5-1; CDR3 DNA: TGCGCCAGCAGCGAGGGGTACCACGAGCAGTACTTC; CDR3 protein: CASSEGYHEQYF
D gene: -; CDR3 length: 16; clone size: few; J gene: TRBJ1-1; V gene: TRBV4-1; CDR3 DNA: TGCGCCAGCAGCCAAGAAGGCGCAGTTACGAACACTGAAGCTTTCTTT; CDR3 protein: CASSQEGAVTNTEAFF
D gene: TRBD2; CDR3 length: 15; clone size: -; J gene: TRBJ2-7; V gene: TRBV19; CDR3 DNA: TGTGCCAGTAGTGATGGAAGCGGGAGGGCCTACGAGCAGTACTTC; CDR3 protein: CASSDGSGRAYEQYF
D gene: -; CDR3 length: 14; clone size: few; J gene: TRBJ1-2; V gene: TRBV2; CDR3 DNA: TGTGCCAGCAGTGGACTCGGATCTAACTATGGCTACACCTTC; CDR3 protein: CASSGLGSNYGYTF
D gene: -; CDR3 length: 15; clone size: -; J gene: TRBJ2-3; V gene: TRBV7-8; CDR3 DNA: TGTGCCAGCAGCTCACGTGGGGGTAGCTCAGATACGCAGTATTTT; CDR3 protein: CASSSRGGSSDTQYF
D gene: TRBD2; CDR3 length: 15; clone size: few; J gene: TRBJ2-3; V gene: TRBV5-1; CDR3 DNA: TGCGCCAGCAGCCTTAGCGGGGGATGGACAGATACGCAGTATTTT; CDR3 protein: CASSLSGGWTDTQYF
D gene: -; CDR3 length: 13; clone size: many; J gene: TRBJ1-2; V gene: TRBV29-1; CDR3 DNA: TGCAGCGTTGGCCACGACAGGCCCTGGGGCTACACCTTC; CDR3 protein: CSVGHDRPWGYTF
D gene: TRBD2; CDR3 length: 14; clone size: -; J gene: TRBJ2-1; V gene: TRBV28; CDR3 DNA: TGTGCCAGCAGTTTAATTGGCGGGGGGAATGAGCAGTTCTTC; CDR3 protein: CASSLIGGGNEQFF
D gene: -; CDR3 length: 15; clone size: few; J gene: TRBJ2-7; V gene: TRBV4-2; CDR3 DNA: TGTGCCAGCAGCCAAGCGAGGGGGGCAGCCTACGAGCAGTACTTC; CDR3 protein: CASSQARGAAYEQYF
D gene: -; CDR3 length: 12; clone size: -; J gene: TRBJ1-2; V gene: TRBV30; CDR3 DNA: TGTGCCTGGAGTTGGACAGACTATGGCTACACCTTC; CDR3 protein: CAWSWTDYGYTF
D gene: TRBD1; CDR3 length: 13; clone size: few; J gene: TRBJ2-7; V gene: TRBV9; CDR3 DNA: TGTGCCAGCAGCCCTGACAGGGGTAACGAGCAGTACTTC; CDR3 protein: CASSPDRGNEQYF
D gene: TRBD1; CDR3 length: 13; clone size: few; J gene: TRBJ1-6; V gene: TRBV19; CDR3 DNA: TGTGCCAGCAGGGACAGGAAAGGATCACCCCTCCACTTT; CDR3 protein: CASRDRKGSPLHF
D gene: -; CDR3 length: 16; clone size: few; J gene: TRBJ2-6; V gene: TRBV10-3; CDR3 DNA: TGTGCCATCAGTGAGTCGACGTTTGGCGAGGCCAACGTCCTGACTTTC; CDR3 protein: CAISESTFGEANVLTF
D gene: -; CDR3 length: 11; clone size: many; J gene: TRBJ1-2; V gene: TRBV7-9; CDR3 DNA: TGTGCCAGCAGCCTTGGGACACCGACGGGCTTC; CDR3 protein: CASSLGTPTGF
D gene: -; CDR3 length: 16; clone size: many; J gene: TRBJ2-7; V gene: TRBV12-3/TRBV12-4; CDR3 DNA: TGTGCCAGCAGCTTCGGACAGACGTGGAGGTCCTACGAGCAGTACTTC; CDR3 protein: CASSFGQTWRSYEQYF
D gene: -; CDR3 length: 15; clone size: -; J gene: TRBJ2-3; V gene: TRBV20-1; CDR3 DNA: TGCAGTGCTAGAGTCCCGGGCCGGTCCACAGATACGCAGTATTTT; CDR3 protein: CSARVPGRSTDTQYF
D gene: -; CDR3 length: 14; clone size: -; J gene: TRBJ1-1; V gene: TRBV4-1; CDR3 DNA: TGCGCCAGCAGCTGGAGGGAGCGGGGAACTGAAGCTTTCTTT; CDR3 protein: CASSWRERGTEAFF
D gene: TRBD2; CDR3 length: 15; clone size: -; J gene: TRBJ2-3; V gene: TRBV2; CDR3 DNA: TGTGCCAGCAGTGGACGGACTAGCGCCCCGGCTACGCAGTATTTT; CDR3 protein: CASSGRTSAPATQYF
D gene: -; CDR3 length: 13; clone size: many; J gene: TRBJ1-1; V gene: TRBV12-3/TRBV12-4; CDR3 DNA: TGTGCCAGCAGTCCGCCGGCCTGGACTGAAGCTTTCTTT; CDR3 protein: CASSPPAWTEAFF
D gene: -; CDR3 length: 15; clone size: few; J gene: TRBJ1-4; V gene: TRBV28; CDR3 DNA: TGTGCCAGCTGCACCAAATGGGGGGCTTCTGAAAAACTGTTTTTT; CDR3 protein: CASCTKWGASEKLFF
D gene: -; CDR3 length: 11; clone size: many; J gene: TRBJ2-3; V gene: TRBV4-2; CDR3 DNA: TGTGCCAGCAGCCAAGGAGGGTCTCAGTATTTT; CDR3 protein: CASSQGGSQYF
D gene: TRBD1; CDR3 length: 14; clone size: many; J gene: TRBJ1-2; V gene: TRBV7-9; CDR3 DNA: TGTGCCAGCAGCCCGACCGGGACAGTTGACGGCTACACCTTC; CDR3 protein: CASSPTGTVDGYTF
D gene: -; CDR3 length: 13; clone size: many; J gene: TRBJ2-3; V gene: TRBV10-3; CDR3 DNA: TGTGCCATCAGTGAGTCAAGCATAGATACGCAGTATTTT; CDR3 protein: CAISESSIDTQYF
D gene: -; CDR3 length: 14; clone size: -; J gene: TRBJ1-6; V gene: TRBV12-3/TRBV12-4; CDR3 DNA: TGTGCCAGCAGTGTGGATCCGGATAATTCACCCCTCCACTTT; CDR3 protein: CASSVDPDNSPLHF